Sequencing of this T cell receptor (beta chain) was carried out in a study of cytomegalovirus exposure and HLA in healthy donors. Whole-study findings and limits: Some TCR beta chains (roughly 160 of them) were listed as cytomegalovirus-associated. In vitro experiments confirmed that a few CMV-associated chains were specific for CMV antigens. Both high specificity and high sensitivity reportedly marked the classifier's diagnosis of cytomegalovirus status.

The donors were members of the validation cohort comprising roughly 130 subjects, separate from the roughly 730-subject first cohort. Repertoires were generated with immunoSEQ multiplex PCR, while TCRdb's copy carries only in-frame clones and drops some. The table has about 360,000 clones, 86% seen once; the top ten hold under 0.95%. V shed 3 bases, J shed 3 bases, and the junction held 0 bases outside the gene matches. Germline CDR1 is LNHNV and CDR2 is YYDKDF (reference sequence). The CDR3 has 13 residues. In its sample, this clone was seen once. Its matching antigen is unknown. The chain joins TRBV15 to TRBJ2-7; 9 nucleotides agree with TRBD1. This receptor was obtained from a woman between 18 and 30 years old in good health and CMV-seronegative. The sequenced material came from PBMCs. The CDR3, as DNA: TGTGCCACCAGCAGGGACAGGGGCTACGAGCAGTACTTC. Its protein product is CATSRDRGYEQYF.